Shown below are 25 T cell receptor beta chains from a single sample sequenced in a study of cytomegalovirus exposure and HLA in healthy donors. The primer mix had 60 Vbeta and 13 Jbeta primers. Profiled with immunoSEQ multiplex PCR; TCRdb holds only in-frame clones, not every one. Of some 190,000 clones in the sample, about 9% were seen once. Sequencing was carried out using PBMCs. These receptor sequences come from a woman aged 25 to 39 in good health and CMV-seropositive.

The J gene is TRBJ1-1, the V gene TRBV5-4; D unresolved. Trimming stripped 4 bases from V and 3 bases from J, with 10 bases between. The length of the CDR3 is 13 residues. CDR1 and CDR2 (germline): SGHNT, YYREEE (reference sequence). The CDR3 protein is CASSRIIHTEAFF. The CDR3 coding sequence is TGTGCCAGCAGCCGTATAATCCACACTGAAGCTTTCTTT.

This clone showed up just a few times. The chain links TRBV11-2 to TRBJ1-2; 9 bases map to TRBD1. Germline V gene data show CDR1 as SGHAT and CDR2 as FQNNGV. The trim removed 3 bases at V and 4 bases at J, leaving 3 bases unmatched. This CDR3 spans 14 amino acids. The CDR3 DNA is TGTGCCAGCAGCTTGGGACAGGGTACCTATGGCTACACCTTC. Protein: CASSLGQGTYGYTF. The entire variable domain, with the rest obtained from reference TRBV11-2 and TRBJ1-2, is as follows: EAGVAQSPRYKIIEKRQSVAFWCNPISGHATLYWYQQILGQGPKLLIQFQNNGVVDDSQLPKDRFSAERLKGVDSTLKIQPAKLEDSAVYLCASSLGQGTYGYTFGSGTRLTVV.

There are a few counts of this clone. V usage is TRBV5-1 and J usage is TRBJ1-2; 12 nucleotides line up with TRBD1. The CDR3 spans 16 residues. Germline V gene lookup returns CDR1 SGHRS and CDR2 YFSETQ. Trimming removed 3 bases from V and 2 bases from J; junction bases left unmatched: 5. The CDR3 loop is CASSSGTGGANYGYTF. The DNA for the CDR3 is TGCGCCAGCAGCTCCGGGACAGGGGGCGCGAACTATGGCTACACCTTC.

This clone was observed a handful of times. CDR3 bases: TGTGCCAGTATTTTCAACTCCGGAGGCGTCACTGAAGCTTTCTTT. Its protein product is CASIFNSGGVTEAFF. The rearrangement links TRBV19 to TRBJ1-1; D uncertain. V lost 7 bases and J 4 bases, leaving 19 bases between the germline ends. Per germline, CDR1 LNHDA and CDR2 SQIVND (reference sequence). CDR3 length: 15 residues.

The chain is built from TRBV7-3 and TRBJ2-1; 12 nucleotides match TRBD2. This CDR3 has 16 amino acids. The V gene end was trimmed by 3 bases and the J gene end by 9 bases; junction bases not matched to a gene: 9. Germline V gene lookup returns CDR1 SGHTA and CDR2 FQGTGA. This CDR3 is CASSLRTSGIGGEQFF. As DNA, the CDR3 is TGTGCCAGCAGCTTGCGGACTAGCGGGATTGGAGGTGAGCAGTTCTTC.

V and J are TRBV30 and TRBJ2-3; weak D call: TRBD1 (6 bases). Germline CDR1 and CDR2: GTSNPN and SVGIG (reference sequence). The ends were cut back, 5 bases at V and 6 bases at J, with 18 bases in the middle. CDR3 size: 14 residues. CDR3 loop: CAWCQGLPTDTQYF. CDR3 nucleotides: TGTGCCTGGTGTCAGGGGTTGCCTACGGATACGCAGTATTTT.

This clone was observed a few times. At one end the junction does not follow the germline gene, possibly because of a read error. The rearrangement joins TRBV19 to TRBJ2-5; 14 bases are a match to TRBD2. This CDR3 spans 15 amino acids. Germline CDR1 LNHDA, CDR2 SQIVND (reference sequence). The CDR3 sequence: CTSSGLAGGEETQYF. CDR3 sequence (DNA): TGTACCAGTAGTGGACTAGCGGGAGGTGAAGAGACCCAGTACTTC.

The rearrangement uses TRBV19 and TRBJ1-4, with D perhaps matching TRBD1 (5 bases). Germline CDR1 and CDR2: LNHDA and SQIVND (reference sequence). V was shortened by 3 bases and J by 2 bases, with 16 bases between the two germline ends. The CDR3 totals 17 residues. The CDR3 here is CASSMLGRVLTNEKLFF. The CDR3 coding sequence is TGTGCCAGTAGTATGTTGGGGCGCGTACTCACTAATGAAAAACTGTTTTTT.

This clone has only a few counts. J is TRBJ2-1 and V is TRBV2, with D possibly TRBD2 on 5 matching bases. This CDR3 region has 12 residues. Germline-derived CDR1 and CDR2 are SNHLY and FYNNEI. Trimming stripped 8 bases from V and 9 bases from J, with 14 bases between. The CDR3 DNA reads TGTGCCAGCCTTGGATGGGAGAGTGAGCAGTTCTTC. Translating gives CASLGWESEQFF.

This clone occurred a few times. The chain uses TRBV5-6 and TRBJ2-7; D possibly corresponds to TRBD1 (5 bases). Deletions cut 4 bases from V and 0 bases from J, with 8 bases between. The CDR3 sequence is 13 residues long. Germline V gives CDR1 SGHDT, CDR2 YYEEEE. In DNA, the CDR3 is TGTGCCAGCAGCCTGACAGCCTCCTACGAGCAGTACTTC. Protein sequence: CASSLTASYEQYF.

The sample holds a few counts of this clone. The chain employs TRBV4-1 and TRBJ1-4, with 8 nucleotides matching TRBD1. Trimming removed 4 bases from V and 0 bases from J; junction bases left unmatched: 7. Germline V lookup: CDR1 MGHRA, CDR2 YSYEKL. The CDR3 totals 17 residues. As DNA, the CDR3 is TGCGCCAGCAGCCTTGGACAGGGAATCGCAACTAATGAAAAACTGTTTTTT. This translates into CASSLGQGIATNEKLFF.

This clone was found a few times. CDR3 sequence: CASSHGPINTDTQYF. The CDR3 region has the DNA TGCGCCAGCAGCCATGGGCCTATAAACACAGATACGCAGTATTTT. The V gene is TRBV5-1, the J gene TRBJ2-3; D is uncertain. The CDR3 spans 15 residues. CDR1 and CDR2 from the germline V gene are SGHRS and YFSETQ. The germline V and J ends were trimmed by 4 bases and 2 bases, with 14 bases remaining between them.

This clone has a handful of counts. The gene calls are TRBV13 and TRBJ1-3, with D possibly matching TRBD1 (5 bases). Germline assignment: CDR1 PRHDT and CDR2 FYEKMQ (reference sequence). This CDR3 is 18 amino acids long. Trimming took off 0 bases at V and 0 bases at J, with 15 bases between the two ends. The CDR3 sequence is CASSLGQADVSSGNTIYF. Here the CDR3 DNA reads TGTGCCAGCAGCTTAGGACAGGCCGATGTATCCTCTGGAAACACCATATATTTT.

The J gene is TRBJ2-3, the V gene TRBV29-1; 11 bases are shared with TRBD2. The CDR3 has 15 residues. V gave up 7 bases and J gave up 0 bases; unmatched junction bases: 6. From germline, CDR1 is SQVTM and CDR2 ANQGSEA. CDR3 DNA sequence: TGCAGCGCATTCGGGACTAGCGGTAGCACAGATACGCAGTATTTT. It yields the protein CSAFGTSGSTDTQYF.

This clone appeared a few times. The V and J genes are TRBV7-9 and TRBJ2-5; a possible D gene is TRBD2 (6 bases). The CDR3 sequence is 13 residues long. The germline V and J ends were trimmed by 4 bases and 6 bases, with 12 bases remaining between them. Germline assignment: CDR1 SEHNR and CDR2 FQNEAQ (reference sequence). Here the CDR3 DNA reads TGTGCCAGCAGCTCATACCGGGAGCAGACCCAGTACTTC. This gives the protein CASSSYREQTQYF.

This clone was counted between two and nine times. The genes are TRBV5-1 and TRBJ1-2; D is perhaps TRBD1 (6 bases). The CDR3 consists of 16 residues. V lost 4 bases to trimming and J lost 2 bases, with 18 bases between them. Germline-derived CDR1 and CDR2 are SGHRS and YFSETQ. The CDR3 region is CASSINSGQRNYGYTF. The CDR3 DNA follows: TGCGCCAGCAGCATTAACTCGGGACAACGAAACTATGGCTACACCTTC.

The chain carries TRBV5-1 and TRBJ2-3, with D possibly matching TRBD2 (6 bases). V lost 4 bases to trimming and J lost 6 bases, with 15 bases between them. This CDR3 comprises 14 residues. CDR1 SGHRS and CDR2 YFSETQ come from the germline V gene. This CDR3 reads CASSGGPGSDTQYF. CDR3 in DNA: TGCGCCAGCAGCGGAGGTCCCGGGAGTGATACGCAGTATTTT.

The gene calls are TRBV6-1 and TRBJ2-3; 12 bases match TRBD2. The junction had 5 bases not matched to a gene; V was cut back by 4 bases and J by 0 bases. Germline CDR1 is MNHNS and CDR2 is SASEGT. The CDR3 is made up of 17 amino acids. This CDR3 is CASSAGTSGSSTDTQYF. In DNA form, the CDR3 reads TGTGCCAGCAGTGCCGGGACTAGCGGGTCTAGCACAGATACGCAGTATTTT.

This clone was picked up a small number of times. The chain has TRBV2 and TRBJ2-7, with 8 bases identical to TRBD2. J gave up 6 bases and V 5 bases, and 12 bases lay outside the gene matches. Germline V gene sequence: CDR1 SNHLY, CDR2 FYNNEI. This CDR3 comprises 15 residues. The CDR3 nucleotides read TGTGCCAGCAGTACGAGGGGACTAGAGGGAGCCGAGCAGTACTTC. This sequence encodes CASSTRGLEGAEQYF.

This clone was counted only a few times. The V and J genes are TRBV27 and TRBJ2-1; 9 bases are a match to TRBD2. Germline CDR1 MNHEY, CDR2 SMNVEV (reference sequence). V shed 1 base, J shed 1 base, and the junction held 8 bases outside the gene matches. CDR3 length: 18 residues. CDR3 in DNA: TGTGCCAGCAGTTTATGGGGGGCGGGAGGGCTATCCTACAATGAGCAGTTCTTC. It encodes CASSLWGAGGLSYNEQFF.

This sequence joins TRBV11-2 and TRBJ1-4, with D hard to call. The V and J ends lost 1 base and 0 bases respectively, with 3 bases between them. This CDR3 is built from 14 residues. The germline gives CDR1 SGHAT, CDR2 FQNNGV. CDR3 residues: CASSLVATNEKLFF. The CDR3 DNA reads TGTGCCAGCAGCTTAGTCGCAACTAATGAAAAACTGTTTTTT.

This clone was counted between two and nine times. The V call is TRBV2, the J call TRBJ2-1; TRBD2 matches 11 bases. V lost 7 bases and J lost 2; bases outside the gene matches: 4. Per germline, CDR1 SNHLY and CDR2 FYNNEI. The CDR3 consists of 15 residues. The CDR3 bases are TGTGCCAGCAAACTAGCGGGAGAGACCTACAATGAGCAGTTCTTC. This gives the protein CASKLAGETYNEQFF.

This clone was observed a few times. The rearrangement uses TRBV4-2 and TRBJ2-1; 10 nucleotides align to TRBD2. This CDR3 has 18 residues. Germline lookup yields CDR1 LGHNA and CDR2 YNFKEQ. With 0 bases clipped from V and 2 bases from J, the junction kept 7 bases outside the gene matches. CDR3 residues: CASSQDSAGGPAYNEQFF. In DNA form, the CDR3 reads TGTGCCAGCAGCCAAGACTCAGCGGGAGGGCCCGCCTACAATGAGCAGTTCTTC.

The chain employs TRBV5-1 and TRBJ1-1; D not certain. Germline assignment: CDR1 SGHRS and CDR2 YFSETQ. Between the trimmed V and J ends, which lost 3 bases and 0 bases, there was a span of 9 bases. This CDR3 has 14 amino acids. CDR3 sequence: CASSSNVMNTEAFF. CDR3 DNA: TGCGCCAGCAGCTCTAACGTTATGAACACTGAAGCTTTCTTT.

In this sample, this clone turned up many times. The chain recombines TRBV6-5 with TRBJ1-1; D is possibly TRBD1 (5 bases). From germline, CDR1 is MNHEY and CDR2 SVGAGI. V lost 5 bases and J 2 bases, leaving 9 bases between the germline ends. The CDR3 has 13 amino acids. The CDR3 DNA reads as TGTGCCAGCAGTCGGACAAAAAACACTGAAGCTTTCTTT. Translation: CASSRTKNTEAFF.